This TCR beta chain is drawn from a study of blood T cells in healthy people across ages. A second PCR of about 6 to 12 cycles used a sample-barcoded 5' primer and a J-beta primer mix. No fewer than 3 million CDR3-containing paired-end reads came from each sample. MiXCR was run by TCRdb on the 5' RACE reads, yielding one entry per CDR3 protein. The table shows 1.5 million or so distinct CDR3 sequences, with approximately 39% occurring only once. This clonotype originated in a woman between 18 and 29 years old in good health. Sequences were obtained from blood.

The CDR3 nucleotides read TGTGCCAGCACTATGGAGGAGAGGCCAGATACGCAGTATTTT. Translation: CASTMEERPDTQYF. The chain uses TRBV12-3 or TRBV12-4 and TRBJ2-3; weak D call: TRBD2 (5 bases). The CDR3 extends over 14 amino acids. Deletions cut 7 bases from V and 4 bases from J, with 15 bases between.